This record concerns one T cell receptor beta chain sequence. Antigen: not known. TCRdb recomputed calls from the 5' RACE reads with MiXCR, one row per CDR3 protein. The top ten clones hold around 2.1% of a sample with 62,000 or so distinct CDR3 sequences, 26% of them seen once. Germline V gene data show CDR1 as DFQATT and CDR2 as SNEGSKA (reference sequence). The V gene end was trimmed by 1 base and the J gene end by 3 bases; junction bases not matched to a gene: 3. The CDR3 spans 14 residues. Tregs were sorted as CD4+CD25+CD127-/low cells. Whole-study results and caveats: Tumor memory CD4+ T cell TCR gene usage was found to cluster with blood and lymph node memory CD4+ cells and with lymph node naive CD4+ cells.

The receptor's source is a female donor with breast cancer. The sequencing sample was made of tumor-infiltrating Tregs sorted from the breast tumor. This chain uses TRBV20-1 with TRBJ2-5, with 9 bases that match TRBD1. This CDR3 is CSARVTGGKETQYF. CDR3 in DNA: TGCAGTGCTAGAGTTACAGGGGGCAAAGAGACCCAGTACTTC.